A selection of T cell receptor beta chains follows, all from one sample in a study of T-cell reconstitution after alpha-beta-depleted transplantation in children. TCRdb ran MiXCR on the PCR reads and lists one entry per CDR3 protein. Of 230,000 or so distinct CDR3 sequences detected, around 13% appear once; the ten largest clones hold 2.6%. The specimen was PBMCs from the stem cell graft donor, collected from the stem cell graft. The receptors originated from a human donor who donated a stem cell graft to a child with acute lymphoblastic leukemia. Each CDR3 is given with its conserved first and last residue. The order of the fields is V gene, clone size, J gene, D gene, CDR3 protein, CDR3 DNA. A D gene is named only where the DNA matches it firmly. Only some rows state a clone size, as once, few, many or a class for expanded clones.

V: TRBV29-1
size: many
J: TRBJ1-1
D: NA
CDR3: CSVFPMNTEAFF
DNA: TGCAGCGTTTTTCCCATGAACACTGAAGCTTTCTTT

V: TRBV28
size: many
J: TRBJ1-1
D: NA
CDR3: CASSLGGVTANTEAFF
DNA: TGTGCCAGCAGTTTAGGGGGGGTCACTGCGAACACTGAAGCTTTCTTT

V: TRBV7-9
size: NA
J: TRBJ1-3
D: NA
CDR3: CASSAPYSGNTIYF
DNA: TGTGCCAGCAGCGCTCCTTACTCCGGAAACACCATATATTTT

V: TRBV29-1
size: once
J: TRBJ1-2
D: NA
CDR3: CSVEEGSAAYGYTF
DNA: TGCAGCGTTGAAGAGGGAAGTGCAGCCTATGGCTACACCTTC

V: TRBV5-1
size: many
J: TRBJ2-3
D: TRBD1
CDR3: CASSLEGTGRPDTQYF
DNA: TGCGCCAGCAGCCTGGAAGGGACAGGGAGGCCAGATACGCAGTATTTT

V: TRBV28
size: many
J: TRBJ1-3
D: NA
CDR3: CASSLIGNSGNTIYF
DNA: TGTGCCAGCAGTTTAATCGGGAACTCTGGAAACACCATATATTTT

V: TRBV9
size: many
J: TRBJ2-2
D: NA
CDR3: CASSRNPGELFF
DNA: TGTGCCAGCAGCCGTAACCCCGGGGAGCTGTTTTTT

V: TRBV7-2
size: many
J: TRBJ2-5
D: NA
CDR3: CASSLLNPIQETQYF
DNA: TGTGCCAGCAGCTTACTCAACCCCATCCAAGAGACCCAGTACTTC

V: TRBV20-1
size: NA
J: TRBJ1-5
D: TRBD1
CDR3: CSARDPLRDREWNQPQHF
DNA: TGCAGTGCTAGAGATCCCCTTCGGGACAGGGAATGGAATCAGCCCCAGCATTTT

V: TRBV20-1
size: many
J: TRBJ2-1
D: NA
CDR3: CSAKSHHNEQFF
DNA: TGCAGTGCTAAATCCCACCACAATGAGCAGTTCTTC

V: TRBV5-1
size: many
J: TRBJ2-5
D: NA
CDR3: CASSLPGKETQYF
DNA: TGCGCCAGCAGCTTGCCCGGGAAAGAGACCCAGTACTTC

V: TRBV29-1
size: many
J: TRBJ2-3
D: TRBD1
CDR3: CSAGTGEGTDTQYF
DNA: TGCAGCGCCGGGACAGGGGAGGGCACAGATACGCAGTATTTT

V: TRBV10-3
size: many
J: TRBJ2-1
D: NA
CDR3: CAISDGSLLIF
DNA: TGTGCCATCAGTGACGGCAGCCTTCTGATCTTC

V: TRBV27
size: many
J: TRBJ1-2
D: TRBD1
CDR3: CASSRTGGSGGYTF
DNA: TGTGCCAGCAGTCGCACAGGGGGCTCGGGTGGCTACACCTTC

V: TRBV7-9
size: many
J: TRBJ2-5
D: NA
CDR3: CASSYKDIRSETQYF
DNA: TGTGCCAGCAGCTATAAGGACATACGGAGTGAGACCCAGTACTTC

V: TRBV12-3/TRBV12-4
size: many
J: TRBJ1-2
D: NA
CDR3: CASSKGSDYGYTF
DNA: TGTGCCAGCAGCAAAGGATCGGACTATGGCTACACCTTC

V: TRBV4-2
size: many
J: TRBJ2-2
D: NA
CDR3: CASSQVGGVELFF
DNA: TGTGCCAGCAGCCAAGTAGGCGGGGTTGAGCTGTTTTTT

V: TRBV5-1
size: many
J: TRBJ2-5
D: NA
CDR3: CASSPGPQETQYF
DNA: TGCGCCAGCAGCCCGGGGCCACAAGAGACCCAGTACTTC

V: TRBV14
size: many
J: TRBJ2-1
D: NA
CDR3: CASSQVGRERDNEQFF
DNA: TGTGCCAGCAGCCAAGTTGGACGGGAGAGGGACAATGAGCAGTTCTTC

V: TRBV7-8
size: NA
J: TRBJ1-5
D: NA
CDR3: CASSRGQGLSNQPQHF
DNA: TGTGCCAGCAGCCGAGGACAAGGTTTAAGCAATCAGCCCCAGCATTTT

V: TRBV10-3
size: many
J: TRBJ2-3
D: TRBD2
CDR3: CAITNSQAGDTADTQYF
DNA: TGTGCCATCACCAACTCTCAAGCGGGGGATACGGCAGATACGCAGTATTTT

V: TRBV6-1
size: few
J: TRBJ2-7
D: NA
CDR3: CASSHNRDTYEQYF
DNA: TGTGCCAGCAGTCATAACAGAGACACCTACGAGCAGTACTTC

V: TRBV2
size: many
J: TRBJ2-7
D: NA
CDR3: CASSELPRGLPYEQYF
DNA: TGTGCCAGCAGTGAATTACCCCGGGGGCTCCCTTACGAGCAGTACTTC

V: TRBV11-2
size: many
J: TRBJ2-5
D: NA
CDR3: CASSLDLYQGSYQETQYF
DNA: TGTGCCAGCAGCTTAGATCTGTACCAGGGGTCGTACCAAGAGACCCAGTACTTC

V: TRBV29-1
size: many
J: TRBJ2-1
D: TRBD1
CDR3: CSVDARGPYGEQFF
DNA: TGCAGCGTTGATGCCAGGGGGCCCTATGGGGAGCAGTTCTTC

V: TRBV19
size: NA
J: TRBJ1-2
D: NA
CDR3: CASRKLSGQGSRYGYTF
DNA: TGTGCCAGTAGGAAACTATCCGGGCAGGGAAGTCGTTACGGCTACACCTTC

V: TRBV11-2
size: few
J: TRBJ2-4
D: NA
CDR3: CASSFLGRTKGSENIQYF
DNA: TGTGCCAGCAGCTTCCTCGGCCGGACTAAAGGCTCAGAAAACATTCAGTACTTC

V: TRBV7-8
size: NA
J: TRBJ2-1
D: TRBD1
CDR3: CASSFGTGGTPIPNEQFF
DNA: TGTGCCAGCAGCTTTGGGACAGGGGGCACCCCAATCCCCAATGAGCAGTTCTTC